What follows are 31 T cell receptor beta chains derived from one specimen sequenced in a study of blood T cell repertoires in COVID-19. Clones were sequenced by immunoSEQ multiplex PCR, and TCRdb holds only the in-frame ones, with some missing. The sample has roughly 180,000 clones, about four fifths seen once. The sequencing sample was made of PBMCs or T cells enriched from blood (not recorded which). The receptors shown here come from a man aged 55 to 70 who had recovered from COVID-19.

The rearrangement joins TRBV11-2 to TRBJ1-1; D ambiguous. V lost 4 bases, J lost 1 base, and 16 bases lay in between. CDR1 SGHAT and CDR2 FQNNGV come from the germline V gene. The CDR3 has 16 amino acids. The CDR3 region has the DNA TGTGCCAGCAGCTCGTTTTTGTTAACAGAGAACACTGAAGCTTTCTTT. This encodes CASSSFLLTENTEAFF.

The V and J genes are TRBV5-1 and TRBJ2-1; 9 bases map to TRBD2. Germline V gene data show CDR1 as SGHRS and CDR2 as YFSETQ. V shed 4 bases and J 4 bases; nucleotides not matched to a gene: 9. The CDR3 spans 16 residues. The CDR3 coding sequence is TGCGCCAGCAGCAGAACGACTAGCGGAGCTTACAATGAGCAGTTCTTC. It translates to CASSRTTSGAYNEQFF.

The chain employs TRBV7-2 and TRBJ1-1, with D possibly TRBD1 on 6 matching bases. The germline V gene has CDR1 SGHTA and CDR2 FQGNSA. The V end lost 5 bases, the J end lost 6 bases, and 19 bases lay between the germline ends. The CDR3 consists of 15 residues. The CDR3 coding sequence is TGTGCCAGCAGCCACTCTTCGGACAGAGAATCTGAAGCTTTCTTT. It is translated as CASSHSSDRESEAFF.

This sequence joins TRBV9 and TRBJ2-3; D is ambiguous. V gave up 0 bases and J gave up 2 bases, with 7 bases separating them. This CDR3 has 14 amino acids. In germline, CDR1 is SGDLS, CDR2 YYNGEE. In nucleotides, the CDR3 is TGTGCCAGCAGCGTAGGTAGTTCCACAGATACGCAGTATTTT. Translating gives CASSVGSSTDTQYF.

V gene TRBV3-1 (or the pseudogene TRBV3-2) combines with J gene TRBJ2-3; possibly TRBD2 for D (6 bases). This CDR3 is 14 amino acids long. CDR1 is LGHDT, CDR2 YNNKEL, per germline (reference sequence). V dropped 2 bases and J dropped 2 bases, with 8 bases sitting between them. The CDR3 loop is CASSQTGVTDTQYF. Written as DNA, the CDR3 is TGTGCCAGCAGCCAAACGGGAGTCACAGATACGCAGTATTTT.

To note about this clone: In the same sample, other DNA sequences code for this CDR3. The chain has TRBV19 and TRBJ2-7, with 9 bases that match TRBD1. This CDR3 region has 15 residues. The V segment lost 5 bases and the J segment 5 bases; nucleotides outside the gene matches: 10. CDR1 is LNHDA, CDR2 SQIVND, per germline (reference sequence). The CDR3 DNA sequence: TGTGCCAGTAGTCTAGCTGACAGGGGGGCCGACGAGCAGTACTTC. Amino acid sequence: CASSLADRGADEQYF. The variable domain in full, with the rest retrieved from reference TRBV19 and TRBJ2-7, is DGGITQSPKYLFRKEGQNVTLSCEQNLNHDAMYWYRQDPGQGLRLIYYSQIVNDFQKGDIAEGYSVSREKKESFPLTVTSAQKNPTAFYLCASSLADRGADEQYFGPGTRLTVT.

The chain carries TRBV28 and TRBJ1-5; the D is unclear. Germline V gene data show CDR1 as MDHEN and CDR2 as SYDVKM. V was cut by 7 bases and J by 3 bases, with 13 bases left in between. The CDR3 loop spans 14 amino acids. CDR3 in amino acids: CASTPPGSNQPQHF. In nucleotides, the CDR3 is TGTGCCAGCACCCCCCCAGGTTCCAATCAGCCCCAGCATTTT.

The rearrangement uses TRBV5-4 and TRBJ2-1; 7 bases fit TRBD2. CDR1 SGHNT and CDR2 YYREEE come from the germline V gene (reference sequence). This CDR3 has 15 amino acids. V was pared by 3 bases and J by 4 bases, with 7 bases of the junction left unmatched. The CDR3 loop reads CASSSERDFYNEQFF. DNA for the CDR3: TGTGCCAGCAGCTCTGAGCGGGACTTTTACAATGAGCAGTTCTTC.

The CDR3 loop reads CSVDLGGASGGLGGTDTQYF. CDR3 coding DNA: TGCAGCGTTGATTTGGGTGGGGCTAGCGGGGGACTCGGGGGCACAGATACGCAGTATTTT. This sequence joins TRBV29-1 and TRBJ2-3, with 10 bases lining up with TRBD2. V lost 3 bases and J lost 1; bases outside the gene matches: 19. Germline V gives CDR1 SQVTM, CDR2 ANQGSEA. The CDR3 has 20 residues.

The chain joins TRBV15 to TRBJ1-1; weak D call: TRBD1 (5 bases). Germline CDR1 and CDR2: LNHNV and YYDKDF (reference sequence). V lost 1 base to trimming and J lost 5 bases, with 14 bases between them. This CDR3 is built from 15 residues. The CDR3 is CATSRGGQGATEAFF. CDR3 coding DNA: TGTGCCACCAGCAGAGGAGGTCAGGGTGCTACTGAAGCTTTCTTT.

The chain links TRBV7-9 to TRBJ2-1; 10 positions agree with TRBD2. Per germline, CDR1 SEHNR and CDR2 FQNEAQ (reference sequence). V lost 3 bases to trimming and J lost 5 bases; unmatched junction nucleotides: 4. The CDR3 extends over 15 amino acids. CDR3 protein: CASSFSLAGDNEQFF. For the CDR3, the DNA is TGTGCCAGCAGCTTCAGCCTAGCGGGAGACAATGAGCAGTTCTTC.

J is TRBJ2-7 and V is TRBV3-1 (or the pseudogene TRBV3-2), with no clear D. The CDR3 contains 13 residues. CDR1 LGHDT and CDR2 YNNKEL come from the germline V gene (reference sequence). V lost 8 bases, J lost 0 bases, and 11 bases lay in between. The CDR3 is CASAQVSSYEQYF. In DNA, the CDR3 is TGTGCCAGCGCTCAGGTCTCCTCCTACGAGCAGTACTTC.

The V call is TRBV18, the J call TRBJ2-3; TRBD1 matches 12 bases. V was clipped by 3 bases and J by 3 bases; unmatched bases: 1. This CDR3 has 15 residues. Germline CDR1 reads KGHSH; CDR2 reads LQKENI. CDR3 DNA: TGTGCCAGCTCACCGGGACAGGGGGCAACAGATACGCAGTATTTT. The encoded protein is CASSPGQGATDTQYF.

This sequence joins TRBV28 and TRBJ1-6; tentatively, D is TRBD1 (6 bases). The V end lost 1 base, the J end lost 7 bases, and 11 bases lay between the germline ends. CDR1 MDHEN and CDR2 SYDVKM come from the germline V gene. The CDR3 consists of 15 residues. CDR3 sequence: CASSLLGAQNSPLHF. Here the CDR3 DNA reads TGTGCCAGCAGTTTATTGGGGGCGCAAAATTCACCCCTCCACTTT.

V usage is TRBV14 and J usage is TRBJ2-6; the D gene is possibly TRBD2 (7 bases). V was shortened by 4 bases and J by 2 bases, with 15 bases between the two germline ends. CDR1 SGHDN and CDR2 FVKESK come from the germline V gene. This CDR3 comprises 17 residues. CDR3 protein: CASSPLRGRAGANVLTF. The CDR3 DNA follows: TGTGCCAGCAGCCCCCTAAGGGGGAGGGCTGGGGCCAACGTCCTGACTTTC.

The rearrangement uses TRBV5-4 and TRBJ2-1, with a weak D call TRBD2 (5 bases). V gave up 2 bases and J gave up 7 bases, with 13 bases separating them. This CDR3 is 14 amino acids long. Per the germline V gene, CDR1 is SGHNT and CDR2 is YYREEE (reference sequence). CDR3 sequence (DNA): TGTGCCAGCAGCTTAGCCGGGATTGGAAATGAGCAGTTCTTC. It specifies CASSLAGIGNEQFF.

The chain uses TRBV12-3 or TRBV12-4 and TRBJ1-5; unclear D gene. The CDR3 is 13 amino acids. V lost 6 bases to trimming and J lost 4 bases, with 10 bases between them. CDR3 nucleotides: TGTGCCAGCAGATGGGCTTCAAATCAGCCCCAGCATTTT. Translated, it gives CASRWASNQPQHF.

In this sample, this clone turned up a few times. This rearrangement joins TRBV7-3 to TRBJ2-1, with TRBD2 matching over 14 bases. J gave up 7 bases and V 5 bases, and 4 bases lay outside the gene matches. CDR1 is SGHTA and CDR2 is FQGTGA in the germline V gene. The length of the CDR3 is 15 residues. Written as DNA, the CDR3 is TGTGCCAGCAGCCGACTAGCGGGGGGGCAGAATGAGCAGTTCTTC. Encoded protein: CASSRLAGGQNEQFF.

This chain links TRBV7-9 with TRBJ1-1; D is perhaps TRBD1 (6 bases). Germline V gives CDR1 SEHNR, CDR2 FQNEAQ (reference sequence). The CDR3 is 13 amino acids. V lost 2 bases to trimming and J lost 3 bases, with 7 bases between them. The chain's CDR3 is CASSLSGDTEAFF. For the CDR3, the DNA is TGTGCCAGCAGCTTATCAGGGGACACTGAAGCTTTCTTT. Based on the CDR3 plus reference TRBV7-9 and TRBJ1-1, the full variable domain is DTGVSQNPRHKITKRGQNVTFRCDPISEHNRLYWYRQTLGQGPEFLTYFQNEAQLEKSRLLSDRFSAERPKGSFSTLEIQRTEQGDSAMYLCASSLSGDTEAFFGQGTRLTVV.

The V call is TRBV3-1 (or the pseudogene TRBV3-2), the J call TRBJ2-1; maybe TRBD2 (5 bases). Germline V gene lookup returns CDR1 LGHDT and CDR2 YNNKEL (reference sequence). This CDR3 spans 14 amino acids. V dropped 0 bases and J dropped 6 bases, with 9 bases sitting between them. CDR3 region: CASSQEDWFNEQFF. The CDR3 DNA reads TGTGCCAGCAGCCAAGAGGACTGGTTCAATGAGCAGTTCTTC.

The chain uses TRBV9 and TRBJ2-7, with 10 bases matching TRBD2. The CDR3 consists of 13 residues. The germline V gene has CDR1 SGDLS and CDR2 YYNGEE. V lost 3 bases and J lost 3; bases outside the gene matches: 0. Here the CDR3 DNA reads TGTGCCAGCAGCGCTAGCGGGAGCTACGAGCAGTACTTC. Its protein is CASSASGSYEQYF. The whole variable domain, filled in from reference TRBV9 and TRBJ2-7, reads DSGVTQTPKHLITATGQRVTLRCSPRSGDLSVYWYQQSLDQGLQFLIQYYNGEERAKGNILERFSAQQFPDLHSELNLSSLELGDSALYFCASSASGSYEQYFGPGTRLTVT.

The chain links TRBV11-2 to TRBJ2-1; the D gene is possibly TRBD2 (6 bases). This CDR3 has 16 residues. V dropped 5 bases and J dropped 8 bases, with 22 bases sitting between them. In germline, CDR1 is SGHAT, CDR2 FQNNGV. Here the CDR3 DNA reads TGTGCCAGCAGCCCGTCTAGCGAGGGTATTCGGGATGAGCAGTTCTTC. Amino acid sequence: CASSPSSEGIRDEQFF. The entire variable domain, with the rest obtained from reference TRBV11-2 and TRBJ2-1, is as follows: EAGVAQSPRYKIIEKRQSVAFWCNPISGHATLYWYQQILGQGPKLLIQFQNNGVVDDSQLPKDRFSAERLKGVDSTLKIQPAKLEDSAVYLCASSPSSEGIRDEQFFGPGTRLTVL.

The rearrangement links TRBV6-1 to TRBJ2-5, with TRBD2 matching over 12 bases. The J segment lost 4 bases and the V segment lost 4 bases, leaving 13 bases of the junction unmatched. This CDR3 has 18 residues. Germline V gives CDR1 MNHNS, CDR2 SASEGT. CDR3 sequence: CASSATSGGGITRETQYF. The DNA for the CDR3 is TGTGCCAGCAGTGCGACTAGCGGGGGAGGGATAACAAGAGAGACCCAGTACTTC.

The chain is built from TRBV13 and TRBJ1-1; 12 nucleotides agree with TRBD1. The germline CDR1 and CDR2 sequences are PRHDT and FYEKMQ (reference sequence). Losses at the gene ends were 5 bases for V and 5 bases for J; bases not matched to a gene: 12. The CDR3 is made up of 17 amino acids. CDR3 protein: CASSPRDRGRLRTEAFF. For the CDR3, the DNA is TGTGCCAGCAGCCCGAGGGACAGGGGGCGACTTAGGACTGAAGCTTTCTTT.

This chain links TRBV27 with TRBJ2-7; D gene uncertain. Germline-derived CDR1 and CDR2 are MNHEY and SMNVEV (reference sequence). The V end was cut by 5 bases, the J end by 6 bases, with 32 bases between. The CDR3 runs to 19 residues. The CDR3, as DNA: TGTGCCAGCAGTCTTTATTCCCTTCTTTCCGGGTCCCAAGCTTTCGAGCAGTACTTC. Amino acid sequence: CASSLYSLLSGSQAFEQYF.

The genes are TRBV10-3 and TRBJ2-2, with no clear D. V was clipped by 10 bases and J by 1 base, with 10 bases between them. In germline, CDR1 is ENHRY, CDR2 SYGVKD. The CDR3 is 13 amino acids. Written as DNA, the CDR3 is TGTGCCACAAGCTATGAGAACACCGGGGAGCTGTTTTTT. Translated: CATSYENTGELFF.

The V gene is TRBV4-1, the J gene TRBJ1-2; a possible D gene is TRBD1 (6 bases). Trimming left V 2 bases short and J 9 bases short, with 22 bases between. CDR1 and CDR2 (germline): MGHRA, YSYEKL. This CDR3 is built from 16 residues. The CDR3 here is CASSQTTTGTIYSYTF. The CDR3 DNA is TGCGCCAGCAGCCAAACAACTACCGGGACAATCTACAGCTACACCTTC.

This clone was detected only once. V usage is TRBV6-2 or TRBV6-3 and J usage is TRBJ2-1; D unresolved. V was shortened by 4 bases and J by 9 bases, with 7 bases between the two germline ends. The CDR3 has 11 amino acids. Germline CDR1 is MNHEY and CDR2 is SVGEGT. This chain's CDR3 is CASSLLSEQFF. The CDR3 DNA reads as TGTGCCAGCAGTTTACTTAGTGAGCAGTTCTTC.

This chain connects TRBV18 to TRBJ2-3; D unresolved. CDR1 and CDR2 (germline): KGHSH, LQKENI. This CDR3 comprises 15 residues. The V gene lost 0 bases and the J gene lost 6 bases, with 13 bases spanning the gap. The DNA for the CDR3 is TGTGCCAGCTCACCACCTTCGCTGAGCTCGGATACGCAGTATTTT. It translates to CASSPPSLSSDTQYF.

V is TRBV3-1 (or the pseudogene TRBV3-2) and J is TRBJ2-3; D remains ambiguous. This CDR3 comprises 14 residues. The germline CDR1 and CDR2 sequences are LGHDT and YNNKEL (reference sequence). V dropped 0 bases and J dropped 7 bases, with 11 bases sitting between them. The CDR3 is CASSQDFQSYTQYF. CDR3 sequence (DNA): TGTGCCAGCAGCCAAGATTTTCAGTCTTATACGCAGTATTTT.

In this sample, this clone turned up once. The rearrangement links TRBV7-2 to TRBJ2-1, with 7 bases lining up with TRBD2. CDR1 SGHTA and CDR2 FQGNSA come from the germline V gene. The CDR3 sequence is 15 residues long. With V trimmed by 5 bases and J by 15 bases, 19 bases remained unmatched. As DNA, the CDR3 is TGTGCCAGCAGCCCCACTCCACCGCCCGGGGGGAAAAGGTTCTTC. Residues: CASSPTPPPGGKRFF.